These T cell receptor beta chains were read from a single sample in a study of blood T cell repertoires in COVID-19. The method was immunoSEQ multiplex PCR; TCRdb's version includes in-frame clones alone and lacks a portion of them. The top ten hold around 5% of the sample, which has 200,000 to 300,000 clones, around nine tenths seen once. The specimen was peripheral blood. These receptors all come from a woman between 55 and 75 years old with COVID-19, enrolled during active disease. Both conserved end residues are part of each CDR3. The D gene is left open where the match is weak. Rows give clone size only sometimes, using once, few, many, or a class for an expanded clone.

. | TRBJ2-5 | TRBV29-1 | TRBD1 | TGCAGCGTTCCCGGGGACAGCCAAGAGACCCAGTACTTC | CSVPGDSQETQYF
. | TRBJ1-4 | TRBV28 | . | TGTGCCAGCAGTTTTAGGTGGGACTTCAATGAAAAACTGTTTTTT | CASSFRWDFNEKLFF
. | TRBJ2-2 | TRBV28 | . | TGTGCCAGCAGTTTCTTACGTGGCAGGGGAAGCACCGGGGAGCTGTTTTTT | CASSFLRGRGSTGELFF
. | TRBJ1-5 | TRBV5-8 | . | TGTGCCAGCAGCTTCGACGGGCAGCCCCAGCATTTT | CASSFDGQPQHF
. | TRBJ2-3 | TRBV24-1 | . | TGTGCCACCAGTGGTGGAGACAGACGCACAGATACGCAGTATTTT | CATSGGDRRTDTQYF
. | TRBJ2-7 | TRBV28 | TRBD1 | TGTGCCAGCAGTTGGACAGGGACAGGATCCTACGAGCAGTACTTC | CASSWTGTGSYEQYF
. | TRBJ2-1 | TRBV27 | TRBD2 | TGTGCCAGCATCTCGGGAGGATCCTACAATGAGCAGTTCTTC | CASISGGSYNEQFF
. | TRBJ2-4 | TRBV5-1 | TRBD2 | TGCGCCAGCAGCCCCAAGGCGGCGTTCGCTAGCGGGAGGGCCGGAAACATTCAGTACTTC | CASSPKAAFASGRAGNIQYF
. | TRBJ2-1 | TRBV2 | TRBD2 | TGTGCCAGCCAGCGGGAGGGTTACAATGAGCAGTTCTTC | CASQREGYNEQFF
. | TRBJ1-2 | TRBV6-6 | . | TGTGCCAGCAGTCCAGACCGACAGAGCGTCTATGGCTACACCTTC | CASSPDRQSVYGYTF
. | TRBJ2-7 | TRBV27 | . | TGTGCCAGCAGTTCCGGGTGGGACTCAGCTTACGAGCAGTACTTC | CASSSGWDSAYEQYF
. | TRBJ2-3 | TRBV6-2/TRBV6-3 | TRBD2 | TGTGCCAGCAGTCCGACTAGCGGGGCAGATACGCAGTATTTT | CASSPTSGADTQYF
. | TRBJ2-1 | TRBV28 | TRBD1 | TGTGCCAGCAGTCCGGACAGGGGGAGCTCCTACAATGAGCAGTTCTTC | CASSPDRGSSYNEQFF
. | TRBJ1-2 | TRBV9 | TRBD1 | TGTGCCAGCAGCAGGGACAGGGGGCGATACTATGGCTACACCTTC | CASSRDRGRYYGYTF
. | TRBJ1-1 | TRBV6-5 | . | TGTGCCAGCAGTACTCTCCCGACGGGGGGTGGTGAAGCTTTCTTT | CASSTLPTGGGEAFF
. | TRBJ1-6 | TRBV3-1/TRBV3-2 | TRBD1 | TGTGCCAGCAGCCCTACGACAGGGTGGAATTCACCCCTCCACTTT | CASSPTTGWNSPLHF
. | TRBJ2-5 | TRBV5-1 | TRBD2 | TGCGCCAGCAGCTTAACGGGAGGCGGGGGGACCCAGTACTTC | CASSLTGGGGTQYF
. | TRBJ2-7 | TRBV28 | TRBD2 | TGTGCCAGCAGAGGCCCTAGGGAGGATCTTAAAGTAGCGGGAGGTTGGTCCGAGCAGTACTTC | CASRGPREDLKVAGGWSEQYF
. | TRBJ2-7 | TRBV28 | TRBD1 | TGTGCCAGCAGGCCCGGGACAGGGCCCTACGAGCAGTACTTC | CASRPGTGPYEQYF
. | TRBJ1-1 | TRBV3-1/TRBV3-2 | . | TGTGCCAGCAGCCCCAGGACAGAGAACACTGAAGCTTTCTTT | CASSPRTENTEAFF
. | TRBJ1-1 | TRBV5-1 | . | TGCGCCAGCAGCGGTCAGACAGCGAACACTGAAGCTTTCTTT | CASSGQTANTEAFF
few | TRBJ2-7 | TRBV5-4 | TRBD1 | TGTGCCAGCAGCCCTACAGGGGGCTACGAGCAGTACTTC | CASSPTGGYEQYF
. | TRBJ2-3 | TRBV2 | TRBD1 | TGTGCCAGCAGACAGGGGCCGAGCACAGATACGCAGTATTTT | CASRQGPSTDTQYF
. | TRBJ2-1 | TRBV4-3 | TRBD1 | TGCGCCAGCAGCCAGATACAGGGGGCAATCCCCAATGAGCAGTTCTTC | CASSQIQGAIPNEQFF
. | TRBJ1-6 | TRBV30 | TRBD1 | TGTGCCTGGAGAAGGGGGACAGAAAATTCACCCCTCCACTTT | CAWRRGTENSPLHF
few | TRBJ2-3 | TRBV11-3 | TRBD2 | TGTGCCAGCAGCCCAGGACTAGCGGGGGGGACAGATACGCAGTATTTT | CASSPGLAGGTDTQYF
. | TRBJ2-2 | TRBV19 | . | TGTGCCAGTAGTATAAATCTGAACACCGGGGAGCTGTTTTTT | CASSINLNTGELFF
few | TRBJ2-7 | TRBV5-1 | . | TGCGCCAGCAGCCAGGACCCTAGCGCCGTCTCCTACGAGCAGTACTTC | CASSQDPSAVSYEQYF
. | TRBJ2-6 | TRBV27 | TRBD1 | TGTGCCAGCAGTCCGACCGGGACAGGGGGCTATGGGGCCAACGTCCTGACTTTC | CASSPTGTGGYGANVLTF
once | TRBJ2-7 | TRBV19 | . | TGTGCCAGTAGTAGCACAGGTTCAACCTACGAGCAGTACTTC | CASSSTGSTYEQYF
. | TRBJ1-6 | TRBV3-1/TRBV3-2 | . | TGTGCCAGCAGCCAAGGACAGGTGGGGATGGGGTCACCCCTCCACTTT | CASSQGQVGMGSPLHF
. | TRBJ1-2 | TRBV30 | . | TGTGCCTGGAGTTCGACATTCAGCGGTGGCTACACCTTC | CAWSSTFSGGYTF
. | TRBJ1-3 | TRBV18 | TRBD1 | TGTGCCAGCTCACCGACAGGGCTCTCTCTCTCTGGAAACACCATATATTTT | CASSPTGLSLSGNTIYF